The present T cell receptor beta chain was sequenced within a study of T cell repertoires in cytomegalovirus infection. Across the study: Indications came from public TCR beta signatures; they pointed to CMV infection and to a matching HLA type. Study observations and caveats: Ex vivo, HLA-C-restricted CMV-specific TCR beta clonotypes prevailed over the rest of the response. CMV carriers having the relevant HLA were flagged by cumulative public TCR beta family frequency.

The CDR3 is made up of 14 amino acids. Germline CDR1 and CDR2: MDHEN and SYDVKM. About this clonotype itself: As yet, its antigen is unknown. At one boundary the junction diverges from the germline segment, which might be a read error.

TCRdb reanalysed the reads using MiXCR and keeps one entry per CDR3 protein. The sample has roughly 500,000 distinct CDR3 sequences, roughly a third seen once. Sequenced here: cultured PBMCs, sampled from culture after CMV antigen stimulation. This TCR derives from a human donor in good health (CMV status not recorded). Some clones in this sample may be carry-over from other donors' samples. The V gene is TRBV28, the J gene TRBJ2-2; no clear D. CDR3 nucleotides: TGTGCCAGCAGTTTATTGCCGAAAACCGGGGAGCTGTTTTTT. Protein product: CASSLLPKTGELFF. The whole variable domain, filled in from reference TRBV28 and TRBJ2-2, reads DVKVTQSSRYLVKRTGEKVFLECVQDMDHENMFWYRQDPGLGLRLIYFSYDVKMKEKGDIPEGYSVSREKKERFSLILESASTNQTSMYLCASSLLPKTGELFFGEGSRLTVL.